This T cell receptor (beta chain) was obtained from a study of blood T cell repertoires in COVID-19 (TCRdb year 2020). At the level of the whole study: Samples from collaborators originated in the United States, Italy and Spain and spanned both the acute and convalescent phases of COVID-19. The prospective study material was composed of cDNA or gDNA derived from T cells, B-cell-depleted T cells, or PBMCs. Subjects who had been exposed to COVID-19, were actively infected with it, or had recovered from it provided the deeply sampled blood TCRbeta repertoires that made up the dataset. The repertoires were made available in a free public database intended to serve as a resource for research on the immune response to SARS-CoV-2. The samples were drawn from two sources: the first 160 participants of the ongoing ImmuneRACE study, and over 950 subjects contributed by 6 global collaborators. Nearly every sample came with metadata listing a de-identified subject ID, COVID-19 status, age in years and sex. Where available, HLA class I and class II types were taken from metadata supplied by the sample provider and were not determined by assay-based typing.

TCRbeta CDR3 regions were amplified from genomic DNA by means of the immunoSEQ Assay, a bias-controlled multiplex PCR. Turning to the authors' computational methods: The number of nucleated cells in each sample was estimated from the amplification of reference gene primers within the assay. Sequence reads were collapsed and filtered to measure the absolute abundance of every unique TCRbeta CDR3 rearrangement. For each sample, productive Simpson clonality was calculated as the square root of Simpson's diversity index over productive rearrangements. TCRdb re-hosts the immuneACCESS table, in-frame sequences only. Its copies lack some clones; in the studies checked, an unresolved V gene accounts for under half of them, and the cause for the rest is not known. V and J calls and clone size are those listed in that table; D and trimming were worked out from the DNA. The sample table lists roughly 280,000 clones, roughly 90% of them with a count of one. The biggest ten clones account for about 2.2% of the sample.

Worth noting for this clone: There is no known antigen for this receptor. Per-nucleotide qualities are absent, and no much larger clonotype sits a single base away.

Samples from volunteer blood donors who had recovered from COVID-19 were contributed by a second Seattle source. Whole blood was collected in K2EDTA tubes by collaborating institutions according to the institutions' own protocols. For TCRbeta analysis, collaborator samples were shipped as frozen whole blood, as isolated PBMCs, or as DNA extracted from either sample type. Points the paper makes about the study in general: How much clinical and demographic metadata was included differed by source and by participant, and the metadata was provided uncurated.

V lost 0 bases and J lost 8 bases; the stretch between them is 10 bases long. In the germline V gene, CDR1 corresponds to LGHNA and CDR2 to YSLEER. From the cysteine up to the phenylalanine, the CDR3 has a length of 14 residues. Only the CDR3 DNA stays, 42 bases, in frame from base 1. This receptor chain uses TRBV4-3 and TRBJ2-2; TRBD2 is a possible D gene, resting on 6 matching bases. The sample consisted of peripheral blood. The sequence came from a woman in her 50s who had recovered from COVID-19. The nucleotide sequence reads as follows: TGCGCCAGCAGCCAAGAGTTCGGACTAGGGGAGCTGTTTTTT. Protein translation: CASSQEFGLGELFF.